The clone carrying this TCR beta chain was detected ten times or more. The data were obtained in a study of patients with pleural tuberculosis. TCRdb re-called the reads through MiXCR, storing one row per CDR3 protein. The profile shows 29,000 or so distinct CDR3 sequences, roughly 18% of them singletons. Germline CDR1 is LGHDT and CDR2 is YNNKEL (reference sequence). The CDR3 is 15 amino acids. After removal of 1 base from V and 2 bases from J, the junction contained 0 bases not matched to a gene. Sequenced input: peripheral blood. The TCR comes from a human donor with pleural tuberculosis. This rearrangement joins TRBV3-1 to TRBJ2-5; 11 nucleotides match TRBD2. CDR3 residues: CASSQGTSGQETQYF. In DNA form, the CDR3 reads TGTGCCAGCAGCCAAGGGACTAGCGGGCAAGAGACCCAGTACTTC.